This T cell receptor (beta chain) appears in the sequencing data of a study of spatial heterogeneity in lung cancer. The CDR3 spans 11 residues. Trimming removed 8 bases at V and 4 bases at J, with 5 bases between. Looked up from germline, CDR1 is LGHNA and CDR2 is YNFKEQ. This clonotype has at least ten counts. Its specificity is not known. In a library made to pick up alpha chains, this beta chain is a stray read with a size that means little. Time point noted: sample taken at primary tumor resection. TCRdb ran MiXCR on the 5' RACE reads and lists one entry per CDR3 protein. The sample includes around 3,600 distinct CDR3 sequences, 6.9% of them seen just once. Overall study findings and caveats: Counts of expanded intratumoral alpha and beta TCRs tracked tumor mutation counts. The estimated TCR-seq coverage of tumor T cells amounted to about 7% when looking at alpha chains and more than 11% when looking at beta chains.

V gene TRBV4-2 combines with J gene TRBJ1-4; D unresolved. The sequence derives from a male donor with early-stage non-small cell lung cancer. The specimen was lung tumor tissue, collected at surgery. The CDR3 protein is CASGLNEKLFF. In DNA, the CDR3 is TGTGCCAGCGGTCTTAATGAAAAACTGTTTTTT.